This TCR beta chain was obtained from a study of CXCR3-negative and CXCR3-positive naive CD8 T cells. Broader study findings: Hydrophobicity was higher for TRB CDR3s found in CXCR3-positive naive cells than in CXCR3-negative naive cells.

Notes on this clonotype: The antigen is unknown.

All TRB cDNA libraries came from 5' RACE performed with UMI labels. TCRdb re-called the 5' RACE reads; one entry per CDR3 protein, DNA not given. The sample includes 49,000 or so distinct CDR3 sequences. The CDR3 is made up of 15 amino acids. CDR1 is SGHRS and CDR2 is YFSETQ in the germline V gene. The origin of this receptor is a human donor in good health. Some clones in this sample may be carry-over from other donors' samples. The rearrangement links TRBV5-1 to TRBJ2-2. The sequenced sample consisted of naive CXCR3+ CD8+ T cells from blood. Subset here: CD45RO-CCR7+CD27+CD95- naive CD8+ T cells expressing CXCR3 (TNR3+). This chain's CDR3 is CASSLETVITGELFF.